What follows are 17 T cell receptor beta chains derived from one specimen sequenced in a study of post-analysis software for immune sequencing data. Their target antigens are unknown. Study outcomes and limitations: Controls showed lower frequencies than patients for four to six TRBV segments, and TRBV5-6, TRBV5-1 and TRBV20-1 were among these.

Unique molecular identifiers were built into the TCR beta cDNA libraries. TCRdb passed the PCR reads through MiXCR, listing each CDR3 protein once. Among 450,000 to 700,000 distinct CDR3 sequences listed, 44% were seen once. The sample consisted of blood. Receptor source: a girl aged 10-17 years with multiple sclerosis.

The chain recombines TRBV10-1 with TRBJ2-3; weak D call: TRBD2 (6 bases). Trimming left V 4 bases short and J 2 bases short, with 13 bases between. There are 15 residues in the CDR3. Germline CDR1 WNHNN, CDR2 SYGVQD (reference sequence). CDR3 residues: CASSASGPPTDTQYF. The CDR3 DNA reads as TGCGCCAGCAGTGCAAGCGGGCCCCCCACAGATACGCAGTATTTT.

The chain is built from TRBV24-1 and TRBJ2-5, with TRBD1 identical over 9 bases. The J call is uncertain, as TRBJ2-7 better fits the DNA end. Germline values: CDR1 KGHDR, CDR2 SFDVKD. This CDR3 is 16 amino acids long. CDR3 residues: CATSDSNRGLLNEQYF. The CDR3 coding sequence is TGTGCCACCAGTGATTCGAACAGGGGGCTTTTAAACGAGCAGTACTTC.

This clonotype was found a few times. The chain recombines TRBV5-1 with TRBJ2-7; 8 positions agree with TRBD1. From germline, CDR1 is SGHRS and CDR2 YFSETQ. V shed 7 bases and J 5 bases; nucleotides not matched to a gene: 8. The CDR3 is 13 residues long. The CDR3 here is CASAFQGADEQYF. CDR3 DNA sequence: TGCGCCAGCGCTTTTCAGGGGGCTGACGAGCAGTACTTC.

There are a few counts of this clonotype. CDR3 loop: CASSPPGPPEQYF. The CDR3 nucleotides are TGTGCCAGCAGCCCCCCGGGCCCCCCGGAGCAGTACTTC. The chain is built from TRBV12-3 or TRBV12-4 and TRBJ2-5; no clear D gene. CDR3 length: 13 residues. V lost 6 bases and J 11 bases, leaving 19 bases between the germline ends.

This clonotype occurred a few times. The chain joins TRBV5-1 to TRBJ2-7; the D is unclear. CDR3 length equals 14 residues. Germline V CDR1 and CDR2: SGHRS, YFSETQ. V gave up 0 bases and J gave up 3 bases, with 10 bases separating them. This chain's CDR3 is CASSLGYWFYEQYF. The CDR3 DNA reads TGCGCCAGCAGCTTGGGCTACTGGTTCTACGAGCAGTACTTC.

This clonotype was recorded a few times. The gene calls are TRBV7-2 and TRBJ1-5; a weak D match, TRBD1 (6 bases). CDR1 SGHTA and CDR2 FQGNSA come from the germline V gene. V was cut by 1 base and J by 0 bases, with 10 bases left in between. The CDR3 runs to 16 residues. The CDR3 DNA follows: TGTGCCAGCAGCTTAGGGACAGCGTATAGCAATCAGCCCCAGCATTTT. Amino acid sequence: CASSLGTAYSNQPQHF.

The CDR3 DNA reads as TGCAGCGTCTCAGGGGGGTCTGGGGCCAACGTCCTGACTTTC. It codes for CSVSGGSGANVLTF. The chain uses TRBV29-1 and TRBJ2-6; D may be TRBD1 (7 bases). The germline V gene has CDR1 SQVTM and CDR2 ANQGSEA. Trimming took off 6 bases at V and 1 base at J, with 10 bases between the two ends. This CDR3 is built from 14 residues.

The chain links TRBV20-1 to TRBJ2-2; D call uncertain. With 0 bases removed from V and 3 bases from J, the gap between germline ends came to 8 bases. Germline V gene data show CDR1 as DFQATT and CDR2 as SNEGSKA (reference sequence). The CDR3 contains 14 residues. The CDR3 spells CSARDLGYTGELFF. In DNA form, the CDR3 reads TGCAGTGCTAGAGATCTCGGGTACACCGGGGAGCTGTTTTTT.

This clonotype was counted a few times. The CDR3 DNA follows: TGTGCCAGCAGCCAAAACGCGGCGGAGTTCGGTGAGACCCAGTACTTC. It is translated as CASSQNAAEFGETQYF. J is TRBJ2-5 and V is TRBV3-1; D uncertain. V was pared by 2 bases and J by 5 bases, with 18 bases between. The CDR3 extends over 16 amino acids. Germline assignment: CDR1 LGHDT and CDR2 YNNKEL (reference sequence).

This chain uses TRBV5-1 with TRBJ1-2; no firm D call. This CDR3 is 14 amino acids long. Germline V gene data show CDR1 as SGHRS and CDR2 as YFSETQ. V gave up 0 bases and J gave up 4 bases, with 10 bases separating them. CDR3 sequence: CASSLAGLIYGYTF. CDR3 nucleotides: TGCGCCAGCAGCTTGGCAGGCCTTATCTATGGCTACACCTTC.

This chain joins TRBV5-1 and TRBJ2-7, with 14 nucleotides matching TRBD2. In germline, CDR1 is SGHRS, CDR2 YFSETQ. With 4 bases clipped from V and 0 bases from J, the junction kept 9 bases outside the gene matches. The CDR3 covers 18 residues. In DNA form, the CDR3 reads TGCGCCAGCAGCGGGGGGGGACTAGCGGGGGACATCTCCTACGAGCAGTACTTC. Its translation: CASSGGGLAGDISYEQYF.

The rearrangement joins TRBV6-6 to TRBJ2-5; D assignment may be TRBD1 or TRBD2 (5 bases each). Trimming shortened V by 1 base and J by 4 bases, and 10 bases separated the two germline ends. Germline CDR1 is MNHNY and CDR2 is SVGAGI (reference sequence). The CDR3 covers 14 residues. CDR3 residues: CASSYLGERETQYF. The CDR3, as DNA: TGTGCCAGCAGTTACTTGGGGGAGAGAGAGACCCAGTACTTC.

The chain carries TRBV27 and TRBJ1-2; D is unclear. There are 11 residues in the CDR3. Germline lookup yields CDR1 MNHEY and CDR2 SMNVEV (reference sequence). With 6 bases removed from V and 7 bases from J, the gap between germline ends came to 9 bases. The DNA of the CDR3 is TGTGCCAGCAGAACTCCGGGTGGCTACACCTTC. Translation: CASRTPGGYTF.

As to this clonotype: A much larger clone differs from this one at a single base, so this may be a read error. The CDR3 protein is CSAIGTGVVFDTQYF. Here the CDR3 DNA reads TGCAGTGCTATCGGGACAGGAGTCGTGTTTGATACGCAGTATTTT. The chain joins TRBV20-1 to TRBJ2-3, with TRBD1 matching 8 bases. This CDR3 has 15 amino acids. Germline lookup yields CDR1 DFQATT and CDR2 SNEGSKA (reference sequence). J lost 6 bases, V lost 4 bases, and 12 bases had no gene match.

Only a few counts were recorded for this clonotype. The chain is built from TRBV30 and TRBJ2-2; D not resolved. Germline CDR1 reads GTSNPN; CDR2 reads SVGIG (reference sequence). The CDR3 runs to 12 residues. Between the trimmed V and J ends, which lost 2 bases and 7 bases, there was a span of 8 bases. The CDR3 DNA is TGTGCCTGGAGTTCGGTGGGCGGGGAGCTGTTTTTT. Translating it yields CAWSSVGGELFF. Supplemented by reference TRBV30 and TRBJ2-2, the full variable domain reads SQTIHQWPATLVQPVGSPLSLECTVEGTSNPNLYWYRQAAGRGLQLLFYSVGIGQISSEVPQNLSASRPQDRQFILSSKKLLLSDSGFYLCAWSSVGGELFFGEGSRLTVL.

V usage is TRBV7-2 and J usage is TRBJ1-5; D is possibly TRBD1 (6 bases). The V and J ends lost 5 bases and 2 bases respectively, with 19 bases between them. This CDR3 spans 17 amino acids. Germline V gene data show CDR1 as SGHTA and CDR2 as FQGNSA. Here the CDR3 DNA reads TGTGCCAGCAGCCCCAGGGGCGGGGGTGAGGGCAATCAGCCCCAGCATTTT. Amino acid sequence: CASSPRGGGEGNQPQHF.

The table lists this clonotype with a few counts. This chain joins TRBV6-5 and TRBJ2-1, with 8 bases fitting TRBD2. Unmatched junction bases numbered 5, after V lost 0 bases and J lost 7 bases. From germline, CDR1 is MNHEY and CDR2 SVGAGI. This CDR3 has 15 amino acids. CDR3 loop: CASSYSRLALNEQFF. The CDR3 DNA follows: TGTGCCAGCAGTTACTCGAGACTAGCGTTGAATGAGCAGTTCTTC.